Shown below are 18 T cell receptor beta chains from a single sample sequenced in a study of blood T cells in healthy people across ages. Alongside a J-beta primer mix, a sample-barcoded 5' primer served in a second PCR lasting about 7 to 11 cycles. TCRdb re-derived calls from the 5' RACE reads in MiXCR, one entry per CDR3 protein. Of hundreds of thousands of distinct CDR3 sequences listed, roughly 53% were seen once; the top ten hold roughly two fifths. Sequences were obtained from blood. Every receptor here comes from a man at least 80 years old in good health.

The V and J genes are TRBV27 and TRBJ2-5, with D perhaps matching TRBD2 (5 bases). TRBJ2-1 explains the end of the DNA better; the J call may be wrong. The CDR3 consists of 13 residues. The germline gives CDR1 MNHEY, CDR2 SMNVEV (reference sequence). The CDR3 coding sequence is TGTGCCAGCAGTGATGGGCTAGCCTGGGAGCAGTTCTTC. It yields the protein CASSDGLAWEQFF.

The rearrangement links TRBV6-1 to TRBJ1-4; 7 bases are shared with TRBD1. The CDR3 sequence is 15 residues long. Unmatched junction bases numbered 5, after V lost 4 bases and J lost 3 bases. Germline V gene data show CDR1 as MNHNS and CDR2 as SASEGT. CDR3 sequence (DNA): TGTGCCAGCAGTGCCGGACAGGTGGCTAATGAAAAACTGTTTTTT. This sequence encodes CASSAGQVANEKLFF.

This clonotype has just one count. The junction differs from germline at one of its ends, possibly a read error. The chain links TRBV2 to TRBJ1-5; TRBD1 matches at 9 bases. The CDR3 is 15 residues long. Germline CDR1 is SNHLY and CDR2 is FYNNEI. In DNA form, the CDR3 reads TGTGCCAGCAGGGAAGGGACAGGGACCGGTCAGCCCCAGCATTTT. Protein: CASREGTGTGQPQHF.

V and J are TRBV5-4 and TRBJ2-7, with a tentative D call TRBD2 (6 bases). V lost 3 bases and J lost 3, with 13 bases in between. This CDR3 has 14 residues. The germline CDR1 and CDR2 sequences are SGHNT and YYREEE (reference sequence). CDR3 sequence (DNA): TGTGCCAGCAGCTCGGGCGGGGCCGACTACGAGCAGTACTTC. Protein product: CASSSGGADYEQYF.

This sequence joins TRBV7-2 and TRBJ2-5; 13 bases map to TRBD2. V shed 5 bases and J 2 bases; nucleotides not matched to a gene: 17. From germline, CDR1 is SGHTA and CDR2 FQGNSA. This CDR3 spans 20 amino acids. CDR3 sequence (DNA): TGTGCCAGCAGCCTACATCGGACTAGCGGGAGACTTGGGTATCAAGAGACCCAGTACTTC. Amino acids: CASSLHRTSGRLGYQETQYF. Full variable domain (rest looked up from reference TRBV7-2 and TRBJ2-5): GAGVSQSPSNKVTEKGKDVELRCDPISGHTALYWYRQSLGQGLEFLIYFQGNSAPDKSGLPSDRFSAERTGGSVSTLTIQRTQQEDSAVYLCASSLHRTSGRLGYQETQYFGPGTRLLVL.

V usage is TRBV14 and J usage is TRBJ2-1; D is unresolved. The CDR3 runs 14 residues. V shed 2 bases and J shed 6 bases, with 11 bases lying between them. The germline V gene has CDR1 SGHDN and CDR2 FVKESK. This chain's CDR3 is CASSQRYKSNEQFF. The CDR3 nucleotides are TGTGCCAGCAGCCAACGGTACAAATCCAATGAGCAGTTCTTC.

The rearrangement links TRBV21-1 to TRBJ2-7; TRBD1 is taken as the D call from the table, unchecked against the DNA. TRBV21-1 is assigned pseudogene status. The CDR3 contains 13 residues. CDR3 DNA: TGTGCCGGACGGGACAGGGGGCAGGACGAGCAGTACTTC. Encoded protein: CAGRDRGQDEQYF.

In this sample, this clonotype turned up once. The junction departs from the called germline gene at one end, perhaps through a read error. As DNA, the CDR3 is TGTGCCGGAACGGCGGGGAGCTCCTGCGAGCAGTACTTC. Residues: CAGTAGSSCEQYF. The V gene is TRBV30, the J gene TRBJ2-7; a weak D match, TRBD2 (6 bases). This CDR3 has 13 amino acids. CDR1 is GTSNPN and CDR2 is SVGIG in the germline V gene (reference sequence).

The J gene is TRBJ2-1, the V gene TRBV24-1; maybe TRBD1 (6 bases). Trimming removed 1 base at V and 6 bases at J, with 18 bases between. In germline, CDR1 is KGHDR, CDR2 SFDVKD. The CDR3 has 17 residues. The CDR3 nucleotides are TGTGCCACCAGTGATTTTAGACCCGAAGACAGGTTCAATGAGCAGTTCTTC. This encodes CATSDFRPEDRFNEQFF.

V and J are TRBV12-3 or TRBV12-4 and TRBJ2-1; D is possibly TRBD2 (6 bases). V lost 6 bases to trimming and J lost 2 bases, with 14 bases between them. The CDR3 extends over 15 amino acids. The CDR3 nucleotides read TGTGCCAGCAGGCTCGGGACTTCCACCTACAATGAGCAGTTCTTC. Translated, it gives CASRLGTSTYNEQFF.

The chain carries TRBV12-3 or TRBV12-4 and TRBJ2-7, with no clear D. V was trimmed by 0 bases and J by 2 bases, leaving 8 bases between them. The CDR3 length is 14 residues. CDR3 bases: TGTGCCAGCAGTTTAGCGTCCCAAGCCTACGAGCAGTACTTC. Amino acids: CASSLASQAYEQYF.

This clonotype showed up just a few times. This chain connects TRBV29-1 to TRBJ2-5; weak D call: TRBD1 (5 bases). The tail of the sequence fits TRBJ2-7 better, so the J call may be wrong. Germline V gene sequence: CDR1 SQVTM, CDR2 ANQGSEA. CDR3 length: 12 amino acids. The CDR3, as DNA: TGCAGCGTTGCAGGGTGGGCCCGCGAGCAGTACTTC. Its translation is CSVAGWAREQYF.

The gene calls are TRBV5-4 and TRBJ2-3; 10 positions agree with TRBD1. The germline gives CDR1 SGHNT, CDR2 YYREEE (reference sequence). Unmatched junction bases numbered 6, after V lost 4 bases and J lost 4 bases. The CDR3 has 15 residues. CDR3 sequence: CASSPRTGGADTQYF. CDR3 DNA sequence: TGTGCCAGCAGCCCCCGGACAGGGGGGGCAGATACGCAGTATTTT.

In the case of this clonotype: A much larger clone is a single base away; this may be a read error. This sequence joins TRBV12-3 or TRBV12-4 and TRBJ2-1; D is undetermined. V dropped 3 bases and J dropped 6 bases, with 9 bases sitting between them. The CDR3 has 13 amino acids. The CDR3 protein is CASSLLGCNEQFF. CDR3 bases: TGTGCCAGCAGTTTGCTGGGCTGCAATGAGCAGTTCTTC.

The J gene is TRBJ2-7, the V gene TRBV27; 8 nucleotides match TRBD1. The DNA end is a closer match to TRBJ2-5, so the J assignment may be wrong. Germline lookup yields CDR1 MNHEY and CDR2 SMNVEV (reference sequence). CDR3 length: 15 residues. CDR3 in amino acids: CASSFSGQGQKTQYF. CDR3 nucleotides: TGTGCCAGCAGTTTTAGCGGACAGGGACAAAAGACCCAGTACTTC.

The chain couples TRBV12-3 or TRBV12-4 to TRBJ2-5, with D possibly matching TRBD2 (5 bases). V was trimmed by 5 bases and J by 1 base, leaving 8 bases between them. This CDR3 spans 13 amino acids. The CDR3 DNA reads TGTGCCAGCAGTACTAGAGCCCAAGAGACCCAGTACTTC. Translated: CASSTRAQETQYF.

This clonotype was observed at least ten times. The chain is built from TRBV9 and TRBJ2-1; D ambiguous. Germline-derived CDR1 and CDR2 are SGDLS and YYNGEE. V was trimmed by 3 bases and J by 6 bases, leaving 13 bases between them. This CDR3 contains 14 residues. The CDR3 DNA reads as TGTGCCAGCAGCGCTCCCGGGTTGGTCAATGAGCAGTTCTTC. It translates to CASSAPGLVNEQFF.

This clonotype was seen a few times. The chain employs TRBV4-1 and TRBJ2-7; D remains ambiguous. This CDR3 has 16 amino acids. The V gene lost 1 base and the J gene lost 0 bases, with 13 bases spanning the gap. Germline CDR1 is MGHRA and CDR2 is YSYEKL. CDR3 bases: TGCGCCAGCAGCCAAGTGGCCACAGCCAGCTCCTACGAGCAGTACTTC. The encoded protein is CASSQVATASSYEQYF.